The 16 T cell receptor beta chains below were found in one sample sequenced in a study of blood T cell repertoires in COVID-19. Sequencing was performed with immunoSEQ multiplex PCR; in TCRdb, only in-frame clones are kept and a portion is missing. The data show approximately 90,000 clones, 72% seen once. Sequencing was performed on peripheral blood. Source of these receptors: a woman older than 75 with acute or convalescent COVID-19.

This chain links TRBV6-5 with TRBJ1-1; D is possibly TRBD1 (5 bases). This CDR3 contains 13 residues. V dropped 5 bases and J dropped 1 base, with 8 bases sitting between them. The germline V gene encodes CDR1 MNHEY and CDR2 SVGAGI. This CDR3 reads CASSRGQNTEAFF. DNA of the CDR3: TGTGCCAGCAGTAGAGGACAGAACACTGAAGCTTTCTTT.

The rearrangement uses TRBV27 and TRBJ2-7, with TRBD2 matching 11 bases. CDR3 size: 20 residues. CDR1 MNHEY and CDR2 SMNVEV come from the germline V gene (reference sequence). V was clipped by 1 base and J by 4 bases; unmatched bases: 18. Written as DNA, the CDR3 is TGTGCCAGCAGTTTATTAGCCCACGTCGCTAGCGGGGGGTCCCTATACGAGCAGTACTTC. Residues: CASSLLAHVASGGSLYEQYF.

The chain is built from TRBV10-3 and TRBJ2-1, with 10 bases aligning to TRBD1. This CDR3 is 14 amino acids long. Germline V gene sequence: CDR1 ENHRY, CDR2 SYGVKD. V was clipped by 5 bases and J by 8 bases; unmatched bases: 6. Here the CDR3 reads CAISSRTGGDEQFF. The CDR3 DNA reads TGTGCCATCAGTTCCCGGACAGGGGGGGATGAGCAGTTCTTC.

V gene TRBV28 combines with J gene TRBJ2-4; D perhaps matches TRBD1 (6 bases). V was cut by 7 bases and J by 2 bases, with 21 bases left in between. The CDR3 contains 17 residues. The germline V gene has CDR1 MDHEN and CDR2 SYDVKM. Here the CDR3 DNA reads TGTGCCAGCACCACCCGGGACACCTACAGCACCAAAAACATTCAGTACTTC. It yields the protein CASTTRDTYSTKNIQYF.

This clone was picked up a small number of times. The V and J genes are TRBV25-1 and TRBJ1-4; TRBD1 aligns across 8 bases. The V gene's germline CDR1 is MGHDK and CDR2 SYGVNS. The CDR3 covers 15 residues. V was pared by 4 bases and J by 8 bases, with 9 bases of the junction left unmatched. In DNA form, the CDR3 reads TGTGCCAGCAGTGGGTCGACAGGGGTGCAGGAAAAACTGTTTTTT. Amino acid sequence: CASSGSTGVQEKLFF. Variable domain in full (rest from reference TRBV25-1 and TRBJ1-4): EADIYQTPRYLVIGTGKKITLECSQTMGHDKMYWYQQDPGMELHLIHYSYGVNSTEKGDLSSESTVSRIRTEHFPLTLESARPSHTSQYLCASSGSTGVQEKLFFGSGTQLSVL.

This chain connects TRBV27 to TRBJ1-1; D call uncertain. V lost 7 bases and J lost 1, with 13 bases in between. Germline assignment: CDR1 MNHEY and CDR2 SMNVEV (reference sequence). The CDR3 length is 14 residues. In DNA form, the CDR3 reads TGTGCCAGCACAGTTTCTCGTTGGAACACTGAAGCTTTCTTT. Amino acids: CASTVSRWNTEAFF.

This clone was seen a handful of times. The rearrangement joins TRBV19 to TRBJ1-5; D gene ambiguous. V was pared by 4 bases and J by 6 bases, with 19 bases between. The V gene's germline CDR1 is LNHDA and CDR2 SQIVND (reference sequence). The length of the CDR3 is 16 residues. This chain's CDR3 is CASSRNQLGPGQPQHF. CDR3 nucleotide sequence: TGTGCCAGTAGTAGAAACCAACTAGGTCCCGGTCAGCCCCAGCATTTT.

CDR3 region: CASSEALGGGGNTIYF. Written as DNA, the CDR3 is TGTGCCAGCAGTGAAGCGCTAGGAGGGGGCGGAAACACCATATATTTT. The genes are TRBV2 and TRBJ1-3; 7 nucleotides match TRBD1. Germline-derived CDR1 and CDR2 are SNHLY and FYNNEI. Unmatched junction bases numbered 6, after V lost 0 bases and J lost 4 bases. The CDR3 extends over 16 amino acids.

This rearrangement joins TRBV2 to TRBJ2-7, with 7 nucleotides matching TRBD1. The CDR3 covers 17 residues. Losses at the gene ends were 6 bases for V and 6 bases for J; bases not matched to a gene: 20. The germline V gene encodes CDR1 SNHLY and CDR2 FYNNEI. CDR3: CASRRLQGTFVAGEQYF. The CDR3 nucleotides read TGTGCCAGCAGGAGGTTACAGGGGACCTTTGTGGCGGGCGAGCAGTACTTC.

V and J are TRBV19 and TRBJ1-6, with TRBD1 identical over 8 bases. The J segment lost 8 bases and the V segment lost 10 bases, leaving 7 bases of the junction unmatched. The germline CDR1 and CDR2 sequences are LNHDA and SQIVND (reference sequence). This CDR3 has 13 amino acids. CDR3 protein: CATGMDRDSPLHF. CDR3 sequence (DNA): TGTGCCACTGGGATGGACAGGGATTCACCCCTCCACTTT.

This clone was recorded a few times. The V gene is TRBV19, the J gene TRBJ1-2, with D unresolved. Looked up from germline, CDR1 is LNHDA and CDR2 is SQIVND (reference sequence). The CDR3 runs 13 residues. V was clipped by 5 bases and J by 5 bases, with 12 bases between them. DNA for the CDR3: TGTGCCAGTAGTCCACACCCCTGGTATGGCTACACCTTC. Protein product: CASSPHPWYGYTF. Full variable domain (remainder filled in from reference TRBV19 and TRBJ1-2): DGGITQSPKYLFRKEGQNVTLSCEQNLNHDAMYWYRQDPGQGLRLIYYSQIVNDFQKGDIAEGYSVSREKKESFPLTVTSAQKNPTAFYLCASSPHPWYGYTFGSGTRLTVV.

The table lists this clone with a few counts. The chain employs TRBV2 and TRBJ1-5; 8 bases agree with TRBD1. Trimming took 5 bases from V and 8 from J; bases not matched to a gene: 8. CDR3 length: 14 amino acids. Germline loops: CDR1 SNHLY, CDR2 FYNNEI. The CDR3 spells CASSPDRGTKPQHF. Here the CDR3 DNA reads TGTGCCAGCAGTCCCGACAGGGGAACAAAGCCCCAGCATTTT.

This clone came up a few times. The rearrangement uses TRBV4-2 and TRBJ1-2; no firm D call. Deletions cut 6 bases from V and 2 bases from J, with 10 bases between. CDR3 length: 13 amino acids. Germline CDR1 is LGHNA and CDR2 is YNFKEQ. In DNA, the CDR3 is TGTGCCAGCAGACTAGACGGAAACTATGGCTACACCTTC. Translation gives CASRLDGNYGYTF.

The DNA for the CDR3 is TGTGCCACCAGTGATGTCCGGGGGGATATCGGAGAGACCCAGTACTTC. It codes for CATSDVRGDIGETQYF. The chain combines TRBV24-1 with TRBJ2-5; 7 bases match TRBD2. Germline trimming cut 3 bases from V and 4 bases from J; bases unmatched to any gene: 10. CDR1 KGHDR and CDR2 SFDVKD come from the germline V gene. The CDR3 is made up of 16 amino acids.

The gene calls are TRBV7-2 and TRBJ1-2; TRBD1 matches 7 bases. Germline V lookup: CDR1 SGHTA, CDR2 FQGNSA. V shed 4 bases, J shed 0 bases, and the junction held 8 bases outside the gene matches. The CDR3 is 16 residues long. The CDR3 DNA follows: TGTGCCAGCAGCTCCGCCGGGACAGTTCCTAACTATGGCTACACCTTC. Translating it yields CASSSAGTVPNYGYTF.

This clone showed up just once. The rearrangement uses TRBV5-1 and TRBJ2-1; 8 nucleotides agree with TRBD2. V lost 7 bases and J lost 5; bases outside the gene matches: 17. Germline CDR1 reads SGHRS; CDR2 reads YFSETQ. The CDR3 runs to 17 residues. The CDR3 DNA is TGCGCCAGCGGTCCGGGACTAGTCACGACAAACGACAATGAGCAGTTCTTC. Translation: CASGPGLVTTNDNEQFF.